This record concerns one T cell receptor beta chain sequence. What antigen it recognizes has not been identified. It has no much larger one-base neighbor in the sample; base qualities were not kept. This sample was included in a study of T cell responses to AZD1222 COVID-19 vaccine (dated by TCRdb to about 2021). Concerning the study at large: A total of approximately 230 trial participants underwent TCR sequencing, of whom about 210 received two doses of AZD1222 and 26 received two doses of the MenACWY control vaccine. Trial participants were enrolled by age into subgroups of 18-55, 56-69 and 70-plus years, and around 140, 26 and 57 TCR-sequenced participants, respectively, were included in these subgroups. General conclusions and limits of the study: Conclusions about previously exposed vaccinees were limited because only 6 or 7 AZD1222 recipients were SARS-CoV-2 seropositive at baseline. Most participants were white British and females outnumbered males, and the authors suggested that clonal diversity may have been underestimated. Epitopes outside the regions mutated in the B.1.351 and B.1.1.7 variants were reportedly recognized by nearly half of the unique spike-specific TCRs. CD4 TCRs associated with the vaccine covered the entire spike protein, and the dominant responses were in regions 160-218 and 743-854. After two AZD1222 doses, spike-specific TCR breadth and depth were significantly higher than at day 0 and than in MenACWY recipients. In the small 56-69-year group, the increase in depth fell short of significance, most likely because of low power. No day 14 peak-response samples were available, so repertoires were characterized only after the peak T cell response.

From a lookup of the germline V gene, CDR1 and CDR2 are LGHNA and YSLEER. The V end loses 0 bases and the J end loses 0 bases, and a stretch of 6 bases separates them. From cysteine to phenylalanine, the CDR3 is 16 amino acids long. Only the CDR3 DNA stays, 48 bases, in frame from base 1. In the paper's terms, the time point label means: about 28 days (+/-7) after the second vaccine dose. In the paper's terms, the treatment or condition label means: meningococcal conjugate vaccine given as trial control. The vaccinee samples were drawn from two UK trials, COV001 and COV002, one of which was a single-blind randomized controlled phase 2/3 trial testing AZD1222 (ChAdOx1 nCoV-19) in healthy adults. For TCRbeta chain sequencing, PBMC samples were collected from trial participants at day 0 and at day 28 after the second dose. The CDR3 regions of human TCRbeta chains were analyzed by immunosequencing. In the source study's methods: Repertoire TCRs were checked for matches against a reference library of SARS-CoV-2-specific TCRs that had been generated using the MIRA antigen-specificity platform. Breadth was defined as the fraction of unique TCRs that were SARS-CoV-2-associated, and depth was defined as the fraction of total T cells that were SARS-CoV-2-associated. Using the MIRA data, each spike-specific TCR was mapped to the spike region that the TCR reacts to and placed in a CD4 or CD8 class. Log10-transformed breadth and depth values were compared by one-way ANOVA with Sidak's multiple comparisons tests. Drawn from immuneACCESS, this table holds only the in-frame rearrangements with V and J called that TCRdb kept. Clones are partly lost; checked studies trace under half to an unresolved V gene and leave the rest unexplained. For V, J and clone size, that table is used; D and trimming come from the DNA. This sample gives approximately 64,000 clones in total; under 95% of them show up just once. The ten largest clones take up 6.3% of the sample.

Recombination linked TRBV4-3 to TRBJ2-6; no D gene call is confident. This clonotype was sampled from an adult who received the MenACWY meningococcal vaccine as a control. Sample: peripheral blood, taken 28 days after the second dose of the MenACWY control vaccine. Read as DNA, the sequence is TGCGCCAGCAGCCAAGATGGCAGCTCTGGGGCCAACGTCCTGACTTTC. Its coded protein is CASSQDGSSGANVLTF.